This T cell receptor (beta chain) appears in the sequencing data of a study of cytomegalovirus exposure and HLA in healthy donors. General study findings and limits: Reports described diagnosis of cytomegalovirus status by the classifier as highly specific and sensitive.

The PCR had 60 Vbeta and 13 Jbeta primers. Measured with immunoSEQ multiplex PCR; TCRdb has only the in-frame clones, and not every one. Found here are some 180,000 clones, around three quarters of them singletons; the top ten hold nearly 4.5%. The V and J ends lost 0 bases and 3 bases, in that order; junction bases with no gene match: 8. Germline lookup yields CDR1 SGDLS and CDR2 YYNGEE. CDR3 length equals 17 residues. In regard to this clone: Its cognate antigen is unknown.

J is TRBJ2-1 and V is TRBV9, with 8 bases matching TRBD2. Specimen: PBMCs. This receptor was taken from a woman in her twenties or thirties in good health and CMV-seropositive. The CDR3 is CASSVVPGGLVYNEQFF. The CDR3 region has the DNA TGTGCCAGCAGCGTAGTCCCGGGGGGGTTAGTCTACAATGAGCAGTTCTTC.